This entry features one T cell receptor beta chain sequence. TCRdb re-called the PCR reads through MiXCR, storing one row per CDR3 protein. The sample carries about 20,000 distinct CDR3 sequences, approximately 50% recorded once. The data are from a study of CD4 and CD8 cells across lung adenocarcinoma regions. Localized lung adenocarcinoma, a non-small cell lung cancer, affected the donors. This CDR3 has 15 residues. Germline CDR1 MNHEY, CDR2 SMNVEV (reference sequence). This chain joins TRBV27 and TRBJ2-4, with D perhaps being TRBD1 or TRBD2 (6 bases each). The specimen sequenced was CD8+ T cells from the center of a lung tumor. This sequence originates from a female donor with lung adenocarcinoma. The CD4 and CD8 labels of this study may be unreliable. The CDR3 region is CGRGPGAGTKEIQYF. The CDR3 region has the DNA TGTGGCAGGGGTCCCGGGGCGGGAACCAAAGAGATTCAGTACTTC.